This T cell receptor (beta chain) originates from a study of T-cell reconstitution after alpha-beta-depleted transplantation in children. Details on this clonotype: Given a much more abundant clone one base away, this may be a read error.

Library preparation (for TCRbeta) was performed with unique molecular identifiers. TCRdb reanalysed the PCR reads using MiXCR and keeps one entry per CDR3 protein. The repertoire consists of hundreds of thousands of distinct CDR3 sequences, with approximately 12% occurring once and the leading ten covering roughly 2.8%. Per germline, CDR1 SGHRS and CDR2 YFSETQ. V gave up 4 bases and J gave up 7 bases, with 18 bases separating them. There are 15 residues in the CDR3. The source is a human donor who donated a stem cell graft to a child with acute lymphoblastic leukemia. The V and J genes are TRBV5-1 and TRBJ2-1; possibly TRBD1 for D (6 bases). The sequencing used PBMCs from the stem cell graft donor, collected from the stem cell graft. CDR3 DNA sequence: TGCGCCAGCAGCCCGGGACACGGGGCGAGGAATGAGCAGTTCTTC. It translates to CASSPGHGARNEQFF.